The TCR beta chain under discussion was sequenced for a study of cytomegalovirus exposure and HLA in healthy donors. General study findings and limits: A later analysis found first-cohort TCR clusters tended to co-occur in the 90 to 150 validation repertoires.

The CDR3 spans 13 residues. Germline-derived CDR1 and CDR2 are KGHSH and LQKENI. The trim removed 5 bases at V and 5 bases at J, leaving 4 bases unmatched. For this clone: Antigen specificity is unknown.

Generated by immunoSEQ multiplex PCR, the TCRdb table keeps only in-frame clones and is missing some. The repertoire has roughly 120,000 clones, 88% of them found once; the top ten carry about 6.3%. The clonotype comes from a woman aged 18-29 years in good health and CMV-seropositive. The specimen was PBMCs. This chain links TRBV18 with TRBJ2-7, with 9 bases matching TRBD1. CDR3 amino acids: CASSVRQGDEQYF. In DNA, the CDR3 is TGTGCCAGCTCAGTCAGACAGGGGGACGAGCAGTACTTC.